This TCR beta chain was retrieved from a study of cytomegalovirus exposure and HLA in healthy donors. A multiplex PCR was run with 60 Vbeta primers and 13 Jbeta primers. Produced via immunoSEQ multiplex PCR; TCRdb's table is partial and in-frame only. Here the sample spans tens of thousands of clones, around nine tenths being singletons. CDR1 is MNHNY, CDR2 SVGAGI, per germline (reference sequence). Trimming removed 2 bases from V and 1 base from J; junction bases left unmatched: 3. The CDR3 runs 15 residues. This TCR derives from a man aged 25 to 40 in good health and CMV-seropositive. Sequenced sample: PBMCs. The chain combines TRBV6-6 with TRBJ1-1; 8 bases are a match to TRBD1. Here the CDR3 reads CASSYGGQANTEAFF. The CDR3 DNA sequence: TGTGCCAGCAGTTACGGGGGACAGGCGAACACTGAAGCTTTCTTT.